Following are 27 T cell receptor beta chains from one sample sequenced in a study of blood T cell repertoires in COVID-19 (dated by TCRdb to 2018 to 2021). Library preparation used the immunoSEQ multiplex PCR assay. TCRdb took this table from immuneACCESS and kept in-frame rearrangements with V and J called. Such tables lack part of the clones; where checked against another copy, unresolved V genes explain under half of the gap, and the rest is unexplained. The sample table records 350,000 or so clones; around 90% of these occur just once. The top ten hold 5% to 8.5% of the sample. Sequencing used peripheral blood. The source is a man aged 18-30 years with active or convalescent COVID-19.

This chain uses TRBV2 with TRBJ1-6; 10 bases are a match to TRBD1. Germline V gene data show CDR1 as SNHLY and CDR2 as FYNNEI. The CDR3 has 15 amino acids. The V segment lost 4 bases and the J segment 6 bases; nucleotides outside the gene matches: 3. The CDR3 sequence: CASSGQGAGNSPLHF. In DNA form, the CDR3 reads TGTGCCAGCAGTGGACAGGGGGCGGGTAATTCACCCCTCCACTTT.

V usage is TRBV19 and J usage is TRBJ1-5; 7 bases map to TRBD1. Germline CDR1 and CDR2: LNHDA and SQIVND (reference sequence). This CDR3 has 15 amino acids. The V and J ends lost 7 bases and 0 bases, in that order; junction bases with no gene match: 6. CDR3 nucleotides: TGTGCCAGTAAAAGGACAGGCTATAGCAATCAGCCCCAGCATTTT. This encodes CASKRTGYSNQPQHF.

The chain combines TRBV25-1 with TRBJ2-2; 11 bases line up with TRBD2. Germline V CDR1 and CDR2: MGHDK, SYGVNS. The CDR3 loop spans 16 amino acids. The J segment lost 4 bases and the V segment lost 3 bases, leaving 4 bases of the junction unmatched. CDR3 in amino acids: CASSDPGTSGTGELFF. In DNA, the CDR3 is TGTGCCAGCAGTGATCCCGGGACTAGCGGCACCGGGGAGCTGTTTTTT.

V usage is TRBV9 and J usage is TRBJ2-1, with D tentatively TRBD1 (6 bases). CDR1 is SGDLS, CDR2 YYNGEE, per germline. Trimming stripped 0 bases from V and 7 bases from J, with 14 bases between. The CDR3 is made up of 15 amino acids. The CDR3 reads CASSVEGGSGNEQFF. Here the CDR3 DNA reads TGTGCCAGCAGCGTAGAAGGGGGATCGGGGAATGAGCAGTTCTTC.

The V gene is TRBV27, the J gene TRBJ2-5; D is unclear. V dropped 6 bases and J dropped 1 base, with 6 bases sitting between them. The CDR3 is made up of 12 amino acids. Looked up from germline, CDR1 is MNHEY and CDR2 is SMNVEV (reference sequence). CDR3 amino acids: CASRRSQETQYF. The DNA for the CDR3 is TGTGCCAGCAGGCGCTCCCAAGAGACCCAGTACTTC.

V usage is TRBV5-8 and J usage is TRBJ2-3; TRBD2 aligns across 8 bases. This CDR3 has 15 residues. V lost 1 base to trimming and J lost 5 bases; unmatched junction nucleotides: 6. Germline lookup yields CDR1 SGHTS and CDR2 YDEGEE. CDR3 bases: TGTGCCAGCAGCTTGAAGACTAGCGTTCTAGATACGCAGTATTTT. This gives the protein CASSLKTSVLDTQYF.

The V call is TRBV14, the J call TRBJ2-1, with TRBD1 matching over 8 bases. The germline CDR1 and CDR2 sequences are SGHDN and FVKESK. V was pared by 2 bases and J by 8 bases, with 14 bases of the junction left unmatched. CDR3 size: 17 residues. In DNA, the CDR3 is TGTGCCAGCAGCCAAAGGGTGGCGGGACAGGAGTTCGATGAGCAGTTCTTC. Amino acid sequence: CASSQRVAGQEFDEQFF.

V is TRBV10-3 and J is TRBJ1-2; 7 bases fit TRBD1. The germline V gene encodes CDR1 ENHRY and CDR2 SYGVKD. V dropped 9 bases and J dropped 5; count of bases not matched to a gene: 6. The CDR3 extends over 12 amino acids. This chain's CDR3 is CAIPGTEYGYTF. In nucleotides, the CDR3 is TGTGCCATTCCCGGGACAGAGTATGGCTACACCTTC.

CDR3 bases: TGTGCCAGCAGCTTGACAGGGAATCAGCCCCAGCATTTT. This codes for CASSLTGNQPQHF. The chain links TRBV7-3 to TRBJ1-5; 7 bases align to TRBD1. CDR1 and CDR2 (germline): SGHTA, FQGTGA. The CDR3 sequence is 13 residues long. V lost 3 bases to trimming and J lost 4 bases; unmatched junction nucleotides: 0.

The chain joins TRBV7-2 to TRBJ1-5; TRBD1 matches 7 bases. The CDR3 contains 16 residues. After removal of 5 bases from V and 1 base from J, the junction contained 8 bases not matched to a gene. Germline lookup yields CDR1 SGHTA and CDR2 FQGNSA. CDR3 amino acids: CASSIQGSASNQPQHF. The CDR3, as DNA: TGTGCCAGCAGCATACAGGGGTCAGCGAGCAATCAGCCCCAGCATTTT.

The chain joins TRBV6-5 to TRBJ1-2, with 8 bases that match TRBD1. This CDR3 is 14 amino acids long. Germline V gives CDR1 MNHEY, CDR2 SVGAGI. The J segment lost 4 bases and the V segment lost 5 bases, leaving 6 bases of the junction unmatched. The CDR3 spells CASSQTTGGYGYTF. DNA for the CDR3: TGTGCCAGCAGTCAAACAACAGGGGGCTATGGCTACACCTTC.

The gene calls are TRBV20-1 and TRBJ1-2; unclear D gene. CDR3 length equals 14 residues. Trimming took 3 bases from V and 0 from J, leaving 11 bases between them. Germline values: CDR1 DFQATT, CDR2 SNEGSKA (reference sequence). This CDR3 is CSASNRLANYGYTF. The CDR3 DNA follows: TGCAGTGCTAGTAACCGGCTAGCTAACTATGGCTACACCTTC.

V and J are TRBV30 and TRBJ1-2; no reliable D call. The CDR3 has 13 residues. Germline V gene lookup returns CDR1 GTSNPN and CDR2 SVGIG (reference sequence). The V gene lost 1 base and the J gene lost 7 bases, with 13 bases spanning the gap. In DNA form, the CDR3 reads TGTGCCTGGAGTGCCGTCTTAGAGGCTGGCTACACCTTC. Its protein product is CAWSAVLEAGYTF.

CDR3 bases: TGTGCCAGCAGCAGCCCTGGACAATTGTGGAGTGATGAGCAGTTCTTC. This gives the protein CASSSPGQLWSDEQFF. The gene calls are TRBV6-2 or TRBV6-3 and TRBJ2-1; the D gene is possibly TRBD1 (5 bases). The CDR3 covers 16 residues. Trimming took off 6 bases at V and 8 bases at J, with 23 bases between the two ends. From germline, CDR1 is MNHEY and CDR2 SVGEGT.

The chain links TRBV11-2 to TRBJ2-2, with 13 bases identical to TRBD2. The germline CDR1 and CDR2 sequences are SGHAT and FQNNGV. The V gene end was trimmed by 5 bases and the J gene end by 0 bases; junction bases not matched to a gene: 6. CDR3 length equals 18 residues. The CDR3 DNA sequence: TGTGCCAGCAGCCGCACTAGCGGGAGGGCCTCGAACACCGGGGAGCTGTTTTTT. This translates into CASSRTSGRASNTGELFF.

J is TRBJ2-1 and V is TRBV19; TRBD2 matches 10 bases. This CDR3 has 16 amino acids. Unmatched junction bases numbered 16, after V lost 9 bases and J lost 8 bases. Germline values: CDR1 LNHDA, CDR2 SQIVND (reference sequence). Written as DNA, the CDR3 is TGTGCCAGCAACCCTAGCGGGAGTATCTTCCGGGATGAGCAGTTCTTC. It encodes CASNPSGSIFRDEQFF. Full variable domain (remainder filled in from reference TRBV19 and TRBJ2-1): DGGITQSPKYLFRKEGQNVTLSCEQNLNHDAMYWYRQDPGQGLRLIYYSQIVNDFQKGDIAEGYSVSREKKESFPLTVTSAQKNPTAFYLCASNPSGSIFRDEQFFGPGTRLTVL.

A note on this clone: The junction differs from germline at one of its ends, possibly a read error. The chain recombines TRBV11-3 with TRBJ2-1; 8 bases map to TRBD1. Germline V gene data show CDR1 as SGHNT and CDR2 as YENEEA. The CDR3 spans 18 residues. DNA of the CDR3: TGTGCCAGCAGTTTAGGACAGGGTCTGGCGAGCTCCTACAATGAGCAGTTCTTC. Translated: CASSLGQGLASSYNEQFF.

This chain links TRBV28 with TRBJ1-2, with 7 bases matching TRBD1. Losses at the gene ends were 6 bases for V and 4 bases for J; bases not matched to a gene: 8. Germline CDR1 is MDHEN and CDR2 is SYDVKM. This CDR3 spans 14 amino acids. The CDR3 DNA reads TGTGCCAGCAGCTCTACCGGGACAGTCTATGGCTACACCTTC. Protein product: CASSSTGTVYGYTF.

The chain links TRBV11-2 to TRBJ2-4; tentatively, D is TRBD2 (6 bases). This CDR3 region has 15 residues. CDR1 and CDR2 (germline): SGHAT, FQNNGV. Trimming pared 4 bases from V and 7 bases from J, leaving 17 bases between. This chain's CDR3 is CASSWGDPPKNIQYF. CDR3 coding DNA: TGTGCCAGCAGCTGGGGGGACCCGCCTAAGAACATTCAGTACTTC.

The chain is built from TRBV9 and TRBJ1-1; possibly TRBD1 for D (5 bases). The CDR3 consists of 17 residues. Germline lookup yields CDR1 SGDLS and CDR2 YYNGEE. The V gene lost 0 bases and the J gene lost 3 bases, with 18 bases spanning the gap. CDR3 protein: CASSVGEGAFRDTEAFF. The DNA for the CDR3 is TGTGCCAGCAGCGTAGGGGAAGGGGCGTTTCGAGACACTGAAGCTTTCTTT.

V usage is TRBV6-1 and J usage is TRBJ1-5; 9 bases agree with TRBD1. V trimming: 3 bases; J trimming: 2 bases; junction bases outside the gene matches: 11. The V gene's germline CDR1 is MNHNS and CDR2 SASEGT. The CDR3 consists of 18 residues. The CDR3 DNA follows: TGTGCCAGCAGTGACACATACAGGGGGCGCGGTTGCAATCAGCCCCAGCATTTT. This gives the protein CASSDTYRGRGCNQPQHF.

V is TRBV10-3 and J is TRBJ1-2; 7 bases map to TRBD1. CDR1 and CDR2 from the germline V gene are ENHRY and SYGVKD. The CDR3 is 14 residues long. V lost 9 bases, J lost 4 bases, and 11 bases stayed unmatched. Here the CDR3 reads CAIQVRGQSYGYTF. In nucleotides, the CDR3 is TGTGCCATACAGGTAAGGGGGCAGAGCTATGGCTACACCTTC.

V and J are TRBV11-1 and TRBJ1-2; D is unclear. Trimming cost V 4 bases and J 0 bases, with 9 bases left between them. The CDR3 contains 14 residues. Germline V gene lookup returns CDR1 SGHAT and CDR2 FQDESV (reference sequence). The CDR3 sequence: CASSSEGSNYGYTF. CDR3 nucleotides: TGTGCCAGCAGCTCCGAGGGATCTAACTATGGCTACACCTTC.

This chain uses TRBV4-1 with TRBJ1-1, with 7 bases identical to TRBD1. Germline-derived CDR1 and CDR2 are MGHRA and YSYEKL. Trimming cost V 0 bases and J 4 bases; bases outside gene matches: 5. CDR3 length: 15 amino acids. The CDR3, as DNA: TGCGCCAGCAGCCAAGATCCTGGGACAGTCACTGAAGCTTTCTTT. Protein: CASSQDPGTVTEAFF.

The V and J genes are TRBV9 and TRBJ1-6; no clear D gene. The germline CDR1 and CDR2 sequences are SGDLS and YYNGEE. V lost 4 bases to trimming and J lost 14 bases, with 13 bases between them. CDR3 size: 12 residues. CDR3 sequence: CASSPSLGTLHF. CDR3 bases: TGTGCCAGCAGCCCCTCTTTGGGCACCCTCCACTTT. The variable domain in full, completed from reference TRBV9 and TRBJ1-6, reads DSGVTQTPKHLITATGQRVTLRCSPRSGDLSVYWYQQSLDQGLQFLIQYYNGEERAKGNILERFSAQQFPDLHSELNLSSLELGDSALYFCASSPSLGTLHFGNGTRLTVT.

V is TRBV5-8 and J is TRBJ2-6; no firm D call. CDR1 is SGHTS and CDR2 is YDEGEE in the germline V gene. Trimming stripped 3 bases from V and 0 bases from J, with 13 bases between. The CDR3 consists of 17 residues. In DNA, the CDR3 is TGTGCCAGCAGCTCTGCGCTTATCATCTCTGGGGCCAACGTCCTGACTTTC. Translation: CASSSALIISGANVLTF.

The rearrangement links TRBV5-6 to TRBJ1-3; maybe TRBD1 (6 bases). In germline, CDR1 is SGHDT, CDR2 YYEEEE. V lost 4 bases, J lost 0 bases, and 14 bases lay in between. This CDR3 is 16 amino acids long. This CDR3 is CASSQTGINSGNTIYF. DNA of the CDR3: TGTGCCAGCAGCCAAACAGGGATAAACTCTGGAAACACCATATATTTT. Based on the CDR3 plus reference TRBV5-6 and TRBJ1-3, the full variable domain is DAGVTQSPTHLIKTRGQQVTLRCSPKSGHDTVSWYQQALGQGPQFIFQYYEEEERQRGNFPDRFSGHQFPNYSSELNVNALLLGDSALYLCASSQTGINSGNTIYFGEGSWLTVV.